The 15 T cell receptor beta chains below all came from one sample that was sequenced in a study of blood T cell repertoires in COVID-19. The data were produced by immunoSEQ multiplex PCR, yet TCRdb's version contains in-frame clones alone and is incomplete. The data contain 180,000 or so clones, over 80% of them singletons. Sequencing was done on a sample of peripheral blood. These receptors originate from a woman between 70 and 85 years old with acute or convalescent COVID-19.

The chain links TRBV7-2 to TRBJ2-7; the D is unclear. Deletions cut 3 bases from V and 0 bases from J, with 9 bases between. The germline V gene encodes CDR1 SGHTA and CDR2 FQGNSA. The CDR3 consists of 14 residues. The CDR3 DNA sequence: TGTGCCAGCAGCTTTTCCCGTAGCTCCTACGAGCAGTACTTC. It codes for CASSFSRSSYEQYF.

The rearrangement joins TRBV7-2 to TRBJ2-2; D is possibly TRBD1 (6 bases). Looked up from germline, CDR1 is SGHTA and CDR2 is FQGNSA. V shed 4 bases and J shed 0 bases, with 9 bases lying between them. CDR3 size: 15 residues. The CDR3 region is CASSSRQANTGELFF. The DNA of the CDR3 is TGTGCCAGCAGCTCGAGACAGGCGAACACCGGGGAGCTGTTTTTT.

This chain joins TRBV5-4 and TRBJ1-2; 8 bases agree with TRBD1. V dropped 6 bases and J dropped 7; count of bases not matched to a gene: 14. The CDR3 has 15 residues. Germline values: CDR1 SGHNT, CDR2 YYREEE (reference sequence). CDR3 bases: TGTGCCAGCACCTGGGCCAGACAGGGGAGAGGTGGCTACACCTTC. Translation gives CASTWARQGRGGYTF.

Only one count was recorded for this clone. The chain uses TRBV7-9 and TRBJ2-3, with D possibly being TRBD2 (6 bases). Germline V gives CDR1 SEHNR, CDR2 FQNEAQ (reference sequence). The CDR3 sequence is 17 residues long. The V end was cut by 5 bases, the J end by 2 bases, with 20 bases between. CDR3 sequence: CASSPRMVGGVTDTQYF. The DNA for the CDR3 is TGTGCCAGCAGCCCACGAATGGTGGGCGGGGTCACAGATACGCAGTATTTT.

This chain links TRBV21-1 with TRBJ2-7; the table gives TRBD1 as D, unverified against the DNA. TRBV21-1 is reported as a pseudogene. The CDR3 runs to 14 residues. The CDR3 bases are TGTGCCAGCAGCAAACCAGACAGGGAAGACGAGCAGTACTTC. Protein sequence: CASSKPDREDEQYF.

The chain carries TRBV9 and TRBJ1-1; D might be TRBD1 (6 bases). Looked up from germline, CDR1 is SGDLS and CDR2 is YYNGEE. Trimming took off 2 bases at V and 3 bases at J, with 14 bases between the two ends. CDR3 length: 15 amino acids. The CDR3 coding sequence is TGTGCCAGCAGCGTGGGGGGGCTATCGGACACTGAAGCTTTCTTT. It is translated as CASSVGGLSDTEAFF.

DNA of the CDR3: TGTGCCAGCAGCTTAGCGCAGCGGGCTAGCACAGATACGCAGTATTTT. It is translated as CASSLAQRASTDTQYF. The rearrangement links TRBV7-2 to TRBJ2-3; weak D call: TRBD2 (6 bases). Germline V lookup: CDR1 SGHTA, CDR2 FQGNSA. The CDR3 runs 16 residues. V was pared by 0 bases and J by 0 bases, with 10 bases between.

This clone has only one observation. V is TRBV4-1 and J is TRBJ2-3; D not resolved. Trimming took off 2 bases at V and 1 base at J, with 10 bases between the two ends. The CDR3 has 15 residues. Germline V gene lookup returns CDR1 MGHRA and CDR2 YSYEKL. The CDR3 nucleotides are TGCGCCAGCAGCCAACTAGGCCAAGGCACAGATACGCAGTATTTT. Protein: CASSQLGQGTDTQYF.

The chain employs TRBV29-1 and TRBJ2-1; TRBD1 matches 9 bases. The CDR3 has 17 amino acids. From germline, CDR1 is SQVTM and CDR2 ANQGSEA. The V segment lost 3 bases and the J segment 6 bases; nucleotides outside the gene matches: 15. The CDR3 loop is CSVDRGQGDGLLNEQFF. In DNA, the CDR3 is TGCAGCGTTGATAGGGGACAGGGTGATGGCTTGCTCAATGAGCAGTTCTTC.

As DNA, the CDR3 is TGCGCCAGCAGCTTGGGCGAAGGGGGTTACGAGCAGTACTTC. It is translated as CASSLGEGGYEQYF. The chain carries TRBV5-1 and TRBJ2-7; tentatively, D is TRBD1 (6 bases). The CDR3 totals 14 residues. The V end was cut by 0 bases, the J end by 4 bases, with 11 bases between. Looked up from germline, CDR1 is SGHRS and CDR2 is YFSETQ.

This clone was observed a few times. This chain links TRBV6-2 or TRBV6-3 with TRBJ1-1; no definite D call. V was shortened by 0 bases and J by 7 bases, with 27 bases between the two germline ends. This CDR3 contains 19 residues. Per germline, CDR1 MNHEY and CDR2 SVGEGT. CDR3: CASSYSVGPLRERKREAFF. The CDR3, as DNA: TGTGCCAGCAGTTACTCGGTCGGCCCCCTAAGGGAGAGAAAACGTGAAGCTTTCTTT.

The gene calls are TRBV7-8 and TRBJ1-1; D gene uncertain. The length of the CDR3 is 15 residues. The germline gives CDR1 SGHVS, CDR2 FQNEAQ. Trimming stripped 4 bases from V and 4 bases from J, with 16 bases between. The CDR3 DNA follows: TGTGCCAGCAGCTCTAGTGGCCTAACTGGCACTGAAGCTTTCTTT. Protein sequence: CASSSSGLTGTEAFF.

Relative to its sample, this clone is large (0.1 to 1%). The V call is TRBV5-1, the J call TRBJ2-7; 8 nucleotides line up with TRBD2. Trimming removed 0 bases from V and 6 bases from J; junction bases left unmatched: 8. Germline CDR1 reads SGHRS; CDR2 reads YFSETQ. The CDR3 extends over 15 amino acids. CDR3 nucleotides: TGCGCCAGCAGCTTGGGGACCGGGAGGGCCTCCGAGCAGTACTTC. Residues: CASSLGTGRASEQYF.

The chain couples TRBV4-3 to TRBJ1-4; D gene uncertain. Germline V lookup: CDR1 LGHNA, CDR2 YSLEER. Between the trimmed V and J ends, which lost 0 bases and 7 bases, there was a span of 9 bases. CDR3 size: 14 residues. CDR3 DNA: TGCGCCAGCAGCCAAGATCATTGGGCTGAAAAACTGTTTTTT. Translation: CASSQDHWAEKLFF.

The gene calls are TRBV11-3 and TRBJ2-5; D is unclear. Germline V gene data show CDR1 as SGHNT and CDR2 as YENEEA. The V end lost 1 base, the J end lost 2 bases, and 5 bases lay between the germline ends. The CDR3 has 13 amino acids. The CDR3 nucleotides read TGTGCCAGCAGCTTAGTCAGGCAAGAGACCCAGTACTTC. Its protein product is CASSLVRQETQYF.